These T cell receptor beta chains were read from a single sample in a study of neurological immune-mediated disorders. MiXCR, applied by TCRdb to the 5' RACE reads, yields one record per CDR3 protein. Of about 60,000 distinct CDR3 sequences listed, over 4% are singletons. Sequences were obtained from PBMCs. The receptors stem from a man over 45 with multiple sclerosis. Both conserved end residues are part of each CDR3. A D gene is named only where the DNA matches it firmly. Rows give clone size only sometimes, using once, few, many, or a class for an expanded clone.

D,size,J,V,length,DNA,CDR3
NA,many,TRBJ2-7,TRBV18,12,TGTGCCAGCTCACCGAAGAACTACGAGCAGTACTTC,CASSPKNYEQYF
NA,many,TRBJ2-2,TRBV6-6,17,TGTGCCAGCAGTTCCTCATCACAGGGATCCAACTCCGGGGAGCTGTTTTTT,CASSSSSQGSNSGELFF
NA,NA,TRBJ1-5,TRBV12-3/TRBV12-4,14,TGTGCCAGCACCTTAAGCCACCCAGATCAGCCCCAGAATTTT,CASTLSHPDQPQNF
TRBD1,many,TRBJ2-7,TRBV24-1,14,TGTGCCACCAGTGATACACAGGGGATCCACGAGCAGTACTTC,CATSDTQGIHEQYF
NA,NA,TRBJ1-2,TRBV24-1,18,TGTGCCACCAGTGATTCGGGGGGGCAGGCCCTTTCTGGCTATGGCTACACCTTC,CATSDSGGQALSGYGYTF
NA,NA,TRBJ1-1,TRBV5-1,14,TGCGCCAGCATGGGCAGCCTAAGTAACACTGAAGCTTTCTTT,CASMGSLSNTEAFF
TRBD1,NA,TRBJ2-3,TRBV2,14,TGTGCCAGCAGTGAAGTGACAGGGCCGGATACGCAGTATTTT,CASSEVTGPDTQYF
NA,NA,TRBJ2-7,TRBV7-3,13,TGTGCCAGCAGCTTAACCGGGGGCTACGAGCAGTACTTC,CASSLTGGYEQYF
TRBD2,many,TRBJ2-3,TRBV7-8,17,TGTGCCAGCAGCCCTGTCCGGACCCGGGGGGGAACAGATACGCAGTATTTT,CASSPVRTRGGTDTQYF
TRBD2,few,TRBJ2-3,TRBV28,15,TGTGCCAGCAGTGGAGCGGGAGGGCCAACAGATACGCAGTATTTT,CASSGAGGPTDTQYF
NA,NA,TRBJ1-5,TRBV5-1,13,TGCGCCAGCAGCTTTGGGAAAAATCAGCCCCAGCATTTT,CASSFGKNQPQHF
TRBD1,NA,TRBJ1-5,TRBV6-1,15,TGTGCCAGCGGACAGGGGTCCCTTGGCAATCAGCCCCAGCATTTT,CASGQGSLGNQPQHF
NA,many,TRBJ1-5,TRBV12-3/TRBV12-4,16,TGTGCCAGCAGTTTAAGAGGGGACCTTAGCAATCAGCCCCAGCATTTT,CASSLRGDLSNQPQHF
NA,many,TRBJ2-2,TRBV29-1,12,TGCAGCGTAGGGCAGTCTTACGGGGAGCTGTTTTTT,CSVGQSYGELFF
NA,many,TRBJ2-2,TRBV24-1,15,TGTGCCACCAGTGATCCGGGACGGAAGACCGGGGAGCTGTTTTTT,CATSDPGRKTGELFF
NA,NA,TRBJ2-7,TRBV18,11,TGTGCCAGCTCAACGGACTACGAGCAGTACTTC,CASSTDYEQYF
NA,many,TRBJ1-5,TRBV12-3/TRBV12-4,12,TGTGCCAGCAGCCCTCAAGCTCAGCCCCAGCATTTT,CASSPQAQPQHF
NA,many,TRBJ2-3,TRBV5-1,15,TGCGCCAGCAGCTTGGGTGCGAGCCCCACAGATACGCAGTATTTT,CASSLGASPTDTQYF
TRBD1,many,TRBJ1-1,TRBV4-2,15,TGTGCCAGCAGCCGAGTCGGACAGGGTGACACTGAAGCTTTCTTT,CASSRVGQGDTEAFF
NA,many,TRBJ1-2,TRBV12-3/TRBV12-4,15,TGTGCCAGCAGTCGGCGGCAGTTGGGTAACTATGGCTACACCTTC,CASSRRQLGNYGYTF
NA,many,TRBJ2-3,TRBV20-1,13,TGCAGTGCTAGGTGGGGGGCCCCAGATACGCAGTATTTT,CSARWGAPDTQYF
NA,many,TRBJ1-5,TRBV15,14,TGTGCCACCAGCCGTTCTGGGGGGGTTCAGCCCCAGCATTTT,CATSRSGGVQPQHF
NA,many,TRBJ2-7,TRBV28,15,TGTGCCAGCAGTTTGCCCTCTAGGGCACCCTACGAGCAGTACTTC,CASSLPSRAPYEQYF
NA,many,TRBJ2-7,TRBV10-3,13,TGTGCCATCAGTGGAGACGGCTCCTACGAGCAGTACTTC,CAISGDGSYEQYF
TRBD1,few,TRBJ2-7,TRBV20-1,14,TGCAGTGCTAAACTGGAACGGGACAGAGACGAGCAGTACTTC,CSAKLERDRDEQYF
NA,few,TRBJ2-1,TRBV20-1,11,TGCAGTGCTAGAGATTACTATGAGCAGTTCTTC,CSARDYYEQFF
NA,many,TRBJ1-5,TRBV20-1,14,TGCAGTGCTAGAGAGCCAGCCCAGGACCAGCCCCAGCATTTT,CSAREPAQDQPQHF
NA,NA,TRBJ2-2,TRBV5-1,14,TGCGCCAGCAGGCGGGACAGTTCGAGCGGGGAGCTGTTTTTT,CASRRDSSSGELFF
NA,NA,TRBJ2-3,TRBV3-1,14,TGTGCCAGCAGTCGGCTAGTGATGGCAGATACGCAGTATTTT,CASSRLVMADTQYF
TRBD2,many,TRBJ2-7,TRBV5-1,15,TGCGCCAGCAGCTTGGCTAGCGGGAGGGCCTACGAGCAGTACTTC,CASSLASGRAYEQYF
NA,many,TRBJ2-5,TRBV7-9,15,TGTGCCAGCAGCCGTGGTCCTAGCGCCCAAGAGACCCAGTACTTC,CASSRGPSAQETQYF
TRBD2,NA,TRBJ2-1,TRBV5-1,15,TGCGCCAGCAGCTATTTTGTCGGGGGGGACAATGAGCAGTTCTTC,CASSYFVGGDNEQFF
NA,many,TRBJ1-5,TRBV5-5,16,TGTGCCAGCAGCTTGGGGGCCCAGGGATCAAATCAGCCCCAGCATTTT,CASSLGAQGSNQPQHF
NA,many,TRBJ2-7,TRBV5-1,13,TGCGCCAGCAGCTTAGAGTCAACCTACGAGCAGTACTTC,CASSLESTYEQYF
NA,many,TRBJ2-5,TRBV10-2,13,TGCGCCAGCAAGGGGGACTACCAAGAGACCCAGTACTTC,CASKGDYQETQYF
TRBD2,many,TRBJ2-7,TRBV20-1,13,TGCAGTGCCGCACCAGCGGGAGCCTACGAGCAGTACTTC,CSAAPAGAYEQYF
TRBD2,many,TRBJ2-2,TRBV20-1,18,TGCAGTGCACGGGGGGGCAGGGGAGCCTCCGGTGGCACCGGGGAGCTGTTTTTT,CSARGGRGASGGTGELFF
NA,many,TRBJ2-3,TRBV4-1,13,TGCGCCAGCAGCCAACGGGAGTTTGATACGCAGTATTTT,CASSQREFDTQYF
NA,many,TRBJ2-6,TRBV7-2,18,TGTGCCAGCACCCTAAACCACTTCAGGGTTGCTGGGGCCAACGTCCTGACTTTC,CASTLNHFRVAGANVLTF
NA,many,TRBJ2-3,TRBV7-9,15,TGTGCCAGCAGCTTAGTTACGGCTTACACAGATACGCAGTATTTT,CASSLVTAYTDTQYF
TRBD1,NA,TRBJ1-5,TRBV20-1,14,TGCAGTGCTGATACAGGGGTTAGCAATCAGCCCCAGAATTTT,CSADTGVSNQPQNF
NA,few,TRBJ2-7,TRBV28,13,TGTGCCAGCAGCTCCGGAAAGGGATACGAGCAGTACTTC,CASSSGKGYEQYF
NA,many,TRBJ2-4,TRBV20-1,14,TGCAGTGCCCGGGACTCAGGACGGTCGAACATTCAGTACTTC,CSARDSGRSNIQYF
TRBD2,many,TRBJ2-3,TRBV10-3,21,TGTGCCATCAGTGAGTCACGAGTTATGGTAGCGGGAGGGCCGAGGACAGATACGCAGTATTTT,CAISESRVMVAGGPRTDTQYF
NA,many,TRBJ2-3,TRBV20-1,14,TGCAGTGCTAGAGGGGTGTTTGGCACAGATACGCAGTATTTT,CSARGVFGTDTQYF
NA,many,TRBJ1-2,TRBV5-1,14,TGCGCCAGCAGCGATTCGACAGCATCCTATGGCTACACCTTC,CASSDSTASYGYTF
TRBD2,NA,TRBJ2-3,TRBV15,17,TGTGCCACCAGCAGAGTTGTTGGGGGGGACCTCACAGATACGCAGTATTTT,CATSRVVGGDLTDTQYF
TRBD1,many,TRBJ1-3,TRBV29-1,14,TGCAGCGTCATGACAGGGGCGGAGGGAAACACCATATATTTT,CSVMTGAEGNTIYF
NA,many,TRBJ1-5,TRBV7-2,13,TGTGCCAGCAGCCCTCTAGGTGCTCAGCCCCAGCATTTT,CASSPLGAQPQHF